These 17 T cell receptor beta chains came from one sample sequenced in a study of T-cell reconstitution after alpha-beta-depleted transplantation in children. Unique molecular identifiers were used in preparing the TCRbeta library. Via MiXCR, TCRdb re-called the PCR reads, giving one row per CDR3 protein. This table has some 590,000 distinct CDR3 sequences, 10% appearing once. The specimen was PBMCs from the stem cell graft donor, collected from the stem cell graft. The receptors originated from a human donor who donated a stem cell graft to a child with acute myeloid leukemia.

Ten or more counts support this clonotype. The chain is built from TRBV7-2 and TRBJ1-2, with D maybe TRBD1 (5 bases). The CDR3 sequence is 16 residues long. The V and J ends lost 5 bases and 0 bases respectively, with 16 bases between them. Germline CDR1 is SGHTA and CDR2 is FQGNSA. The CDR3 here is CASSTVSQGSNYGYTF. The CDR3 nucleotides are TGTGCCAGCAGCACCGTGTCGCAGGGATCTAACTATGGCTACACCTTC.

The chain joins TRBV6-2 or TRBV6-3 to TRBJ2-1; D not resolved. CDR1 is MNHEY and CDR2 is SVGEGT in the germline V gene. This CDR3 has 15 residues. With 7 bases removed from V and 0 bases from J, the gap between germline ends came to 13 bases. The CDR3 DNA follows: TGTGCCAGCACCGAAGACTCCCCCTCCTACAATGAGCAGTTCTTC. Translated: CASTEDSPSYNEQFF.

The table lists this clonotype with a few counts. The V gene is TRBV5-5, the J gene TRBJ2-1; 9 nucleotides line up with TRBD2. Germline CDR1 and CDR2: SGHKS and YYEKEE (reference sequence). With V trimmed by 1 base and J by 4 bases, 3 bases remained unmatched. This CDR3 is built from 15 residues. The CDR3 DNA reads TGTGCCAGCAGCTTGCACCTAGCGGGATACAATGAGCAGTTCTTC. Protein: CASSLHLAGYNEQFF.

This clonotype has a handful of counts. The V gene is TRBV21-1, the J gene TRBJ1-2; the table's D call of TRBD1 was not tested on the DNA. TRBV21-1 counts as a pseudogene. The CDR3 spans 15 residues. The CDR3 region has the DNA TGTGCCAGCAGCCTGACAGGGCCTTCTAACTATGGCTACACCTTC. Translated, it gives CASSLTGPSNYGYTF.

The chain combines TRBV12-3 or TRBV12-4 with TRBJ1-2; 8 bases are shared with TRBD1. V trimming: 1 base; J trimming: 8 bases; junction bases outside the gene matches: 6. This CDR3 region has 14 residues. This chain's CDR3 is CASSLGTGRVGYTF. CDR3 coding DNA: TGTGCCAGCAGTTTAGGGACAGGGAGGGTCGGCTACACCTTC.

This clonotype has more than one count but fewer than ten. The V gene is TRBV6-1, the J gene TRBJ2-1; 8 nucleotides line up with TRBD2. V was pared by 6 bases and J by 8 bases, with 9 bases of the junction left unmatched. Germline CDR1 is MNHNS and CDR2 is SASEGT. The CDR3 covers 14 residues. The CDR3 DNA sequence: TGTGCCAGCAGAATGCGGGAGGTCCTCCATGAGCAGTTCTTC. Translation gives CASRMREVLHEQFF.

This clonotype has a handful of counts. This sequence joins TRBV5-1 and TRBJ1-4; D unresolved. V was cut by 0 bases and J by 8 bases, with 17 bases left in between. The CDR3 sequence is 16 residues long. Germline CDR1 reads SGHRS; CDR2 reads YFSETQ. The CDR3 DNA is TGCGCCAGCAGCTTGGCCGTCGGGAAGAGAGTGGAAAAACTGTTTTTT. It translates to CASSLAVGKRVEKLFF.

This clonotype was observed a handful of times. The chain is built from TRBV29-1 and TRBJ2-1; 10 bases agree with TRBD2. This CDR3 spans 13 amino acids. Trimming removed 3 bases from V and 6 bases from J; junction bases left unmatched: 2. CDR1 is SQVTM, CDR2 ANQGSEA, per germline. Here the CDR3 reads CSVDLAGANEQFF. CDR3 in DNA: TGCAGCGTTGACCTAGCGGGAGCCAATGAGCAGTTCTTC.

In its sample, this clonotype was seen a few times. CDR3 nucleotide sequence: TGTGCCAGCAGTTGGACCCCTAGGACCTCCTACAATGAGCAGTTCTTC. The encoded protein is CASSWTPRTSYNEQFF. The rearrangement joins TRBV6-5 to TRBJ2-1; D unresolved. The CDR3 is 16 residues long. Trimming removed 4 bases from V and 0 bases from J, with 13 bases in between. Germline CDR1 reads MNHEY; CDR2 reads SVGAGI.

This clonotype appeared many times. The chain employs TRBV27 and TRBJ2-1; 7 positions match TRBD2. This CDR3 is 18 amino acids long. Germline CDR1 MNHEY, CDR2 SMNVEV (reference sequence). The ends lost 0 bases at V and 7 bases at J; junction bases unmatched: 15. The CDR3 nucleotides are TGTGCCAGCAGTTTATCCCAACTGGGAGCGGGATCTAGGAATGAGCAGTTCTTC. Amino acid sequence: CASSLSQLGAGSRNEQFF.

In its sample, this clonotype was seen a few times. V gene TRBV30 combines with J gene TRBJ1-4, with TRBD1 matching 8 bases. This CDR3 has 15 amino acids. V lost 2 bases to trimming and J lost 8 bases; unmatched junction nucleotides: 10. Germline V gives CDR1 GTSNPN, CDR2 SVGIG (reference sequence). CDR3 nucleotides: TGTGCCTGGAGTTGGCCCCAGGGGGCGAGGGAAAAACTGTTTTTT. Translating gives CAWSWPQGAREKLFF. Complete variable domain (other parts from reference TRBV30 and TRBJ1-4): SQTIHQWPATLVQPVGSPLSLECTVEGTSNPNLYWYRQAAGRGLQLLFYSVGIGQISSEVPQNLSASRPQDRQFILSSKKLLLSDSGFYLCAWSWPQGAREKLFFGSGTQLSVL.

This clonotype came up a few times. The V and J genes are TRBV6-1 and TRBJ1-2; D is unclear. Germline V gene sequence: CDR1 MNHNS, CDR2 SASEGT. V was pared by 7 bases and J by 2 bases, with 11 bases between. CDR3 size: 13 residues. In DNA form, the CDR3 reads TGTGCCAGCAACTCCGGATTCAACTATGGCTACACCTTC. Amino acids: CASNSGFNYGYTF.

In its sample, this clonotype was seen many times. The rearrangement joins TRBV29-1 to TRBJ1-1; possible D gene TRBD1, 6 bases. The CDR3 spans 12 residues. V lost 6 bases and J lost 10, with 18 bases in between. In germline, CDR1 is SQVTM, CDR2 ANQGSEA. The CDR3 reads CSVEGQTRGAFF. The CDR3, as DNA: TGCAGCGTCGAGGGTCAAACCAGGGGAGCTTTCTTT.

CDR3 protein: CSASSQGASGRFYEQFF. The CDR3 DNA is TGCAGTGCTAGTTCACAGGGGGCTAGCGGGAGGTTCTATGAGCAGTTCTTC. The chain has TRBV20-1 and TRBJ2-1, with 11 bases that match TRBD2. Germline trimming cut 3 bases from V and 8 bases from J; bases unmatched to any gene: 15. Germline-derived CDR1 and CDR2 are DFQATT and SNEGSKA (reference sequence). The CDR3 loop spans 17 amino acids.

This clonotype was counted ten times or more. The rearrangement joins TRBV20-1 to TRBJ2-7; D is possibly TRBD2 (6 bases). Germline V gene data show CDR1 as DFQATT and CDR2 as SNEGSKA (reference sequence). The V end was cut by 5 bases, the J end by 0 bases, with 11 bases between. The CDR3 has 13 residues. The CDR3 loop is CSARDFLSYEQYF. In DNA, the CDR3 is TGCAGTGCTCGGGACTTCCTCTCCTACGAGCAGTACTTC.

This clonotype was found a few times. The V call is TRBV20-1, the J call TRBJ2-3, with D unresolved. V was pared by 0 bases and J by 6 bases, with 16 bases between. The CDR3 is made up of 15 amino acids. The V gene's germline CDR1 is DFQATT and CDR2 SNEGSKA (reference sequence). The CDR3 DNA sequence: TGCAGTGCTAGAGATCTGGAACCCCTTGGGGATACGCAGTATTTT. This sequence encodes CSARDLEPLGDTQYF.

Many counts were recorded for this clonotype. The J gene is TRBJ2-2, the V gene TRBV6-1; D perhaps matches TRBD2 (5 bases). The germline V and J ends were trimmed by 5 bases and 3 bases, with 7 bases remaining between them. The CDR3 has 13 amino acids. Germline V gene lookup returns CDR1 MNHNS and CDR2 SASEGT. In DNA form, the CDR3 reads TGTGCCAGCAGTACAGCGGACACCGGGGAGCTGTTTTTT. As protein: CASSTADTGELFF.